This T cell receptor (beta chain) came from a study of T cells after yellow fever vaccination. Turning to the study itself: SMART-Seq v4 Ultra Low Input prepared the low-cell-number fractions.

The V and J ends lost 0 bases and 5 bases, in that order; junction bases with no gene match: 3. Germline CDR1 SGHRS, CDR2 YFSETQ. The CDR3 has 15 amino acids. 5'RACE template switching produced TCR cDNA carrying a universal primer site and UMIs. TCRdb recomputed calls from the 5' RACE reads with MiXCR, one row per CDR3 protein. The table lists about 350,000 distinct CDR3 sequences, about 12% of them singletons. General study results and limits: Weaker, the secondary response had a peak occurring faster, on day 5 versus 15. The booster response re-showed most primary clones: around 95% CD4, roughly 91% CD8.

This clonotype was counted only a few times. Its target is unknown. The input for sequencing was CD4+ T cells sorted from PBMCs, taken 15 days after the yellow fever booster vaccination. The clonotype was recovered from a man aged 18 to 30 who received the YFV17D yellow fever vaccine. The chain uses TRBV5-1 and TRBJ2-1; 9 nucleotides line up with TRBD2. The CDR3 nucleotides read TGCGCCAGCAGCTTGGCTCCTAGCGGGAACAATGAGCAGTTCTTC. Its protein product is CASSLAPSGNNEQFF.